The T cell receptor (beta chain) described here comes from a study of blood T cell repertoires in COVID-19. Whole-study context: Donors in the United States, Italy and Spain gave samples during acute or convalescent COVID-19. The analysed material was cDNA or gDNA that came from T cells, B-cell-depleted T cells, or PBMCs.

The CDR3 spans 12 residues. Germline CDR1 is SQVTM and CDR2 is ANQGSEA. V shed 6 bases and J shed 10 bases, with 13 bases lying between them. The data were produced by immunoSEQ multiplex PCR, yet TCRdb's version contains in-frame clones alone and is incomplete. In the table there are a few hundred thousand clones, roughly 88% of which are singletons. The sample was peripheral blood. This clonotype was obtained from a woman aged 45-60 years with COVID-19, enrolled during active disease. The J gene is TRBJ1-6, the V gene TRBV29-1; D remains unclear. CDR3 protein: CSVANGESPLHF. DNA of the CDR3: TGCAGCGTCGCCAACGGGGAGTCACCCCTCCACTTT. The whole variable domain, filled in from reference TRBV29-1 and TRBJ1-6, reads SAVISQKPSRDICQRGTSLTIQCQVDSQVTMMFWYRQQPGQSLTLIATANQGSEATYESGFVIDKFPISRPNLTFSTLTVSNMSPEDSSIYLCSVANGESPLHFGNGTRLTVT.